This T cell receptor (beta chain) was identified in a study of CD8+ T cells in alopecia areata. Treatment meaning: oral pan-JAK inhibitor, 5-10 mg twice daily. The CDR3 covers 13 residues. V shed 5 bases, J shed 7 bases, and the junction held 10 bases outside the gene matches. The germline CDR1 and CDR2 sequences are SQVTM and ANQGSEA. The sequencing template was cDNA reverse transcribed from extracted RNA. TCRdb's copy holds only in-frame clones and misses some; the assay was immunoSEQ multiplex PCR. The table includes 160,000 or so clones, about two thirds detected once. The clonotype originates from a human donor with alopecia areata. This sequence joins TRBV29-1 and TRBJ2-5; 7 nucleotides match TRBD2. Material: CD4+ T cells sorted from blood, obtained at week 4, from a patient treated with tofacitinib. CDR3 coding DNA: TGCAGCGTTCAACAGGCTGGGGGGGGGACCCAGTACTTC. Its translation: CSVQQAGGGTQYF.